The 17 T cell receptor beta chains below all came from one sample that was sequenced in a study of T cells in Graves' hyperthyroidism and ophthalmopathy (dated by TCRdb to about 2019). Receptor amplification or capture employed multiplex PCR. Sequencing took place on an Illumina HiSeq 2000. The TCR beta CDR3 regions were amplified from the RNA transcripts. A first-round RT-PCR of the TCR CDR3 used the HTBI primer set with the Qiagen OneStep RT-PCR kit. The public reads were reprocessed in TCRdb via fastp at Q25 and MiXCR, keeping in-frame beta chains. Merged by CDR3 protein, the rows form single entries marked with the most common genes and DNA. Across this sample there are under 300,000 distinct CDR3 sequences, with around 22% seen only once. Of the sample, about 60% falls within the top ten clones. Source material: blood. The receptors originated from a man under 40 with Graves' ophthalmopathy.

This clonotype was counted at least ten times. The genes are TRBV12-3 or TRBV12-4 and TRBJ1-5; 7 positions agree with TRBD1. The CDR3 extends over 15 amino acids. Germline trimming cut 6 bases from V and 3 bases from J; bases unmatched to any gene: 8. The CDR3: CASSPGTAHNQPQHF. CDR3 coding DNA: TGTGCCAGCAGCCCCGGGACAGCGCACAATCAGCCCCAGCATTTT.

The J gene is TRBJ2-7, the V gene TRBV6-5; 10 bases align to TRBD2. CDR1 is MNHEY, CDR2 SVGAGI, per germline. The CDR3 is made up of 17 amino acids. The V segment lost 0 bases and the J segment 0 bases; nucleotides outside the gene matches: 5. Here the CDR3 DNA reads TGTGCCAGCAGTTACTCGAGGTCTAGCGGGAGCTCCTACGAGCAGTACTTC. This gives the protein CASSYSRSSGSSYEQYF.

This clonotype was recorded at least ten times. The J gene is TRBJ2-7, the V gene TRBV2; TRBD2 agrees at 8 bases. The germline gives CDR1 SNHLY, CDR2 FYNNEI. The CDR3 is 15 amino acids. V shed 6 bases, J shed 0 bases, and the junction held 7 bases outside the gene matches. The CDR3 region is CASSRTSSTSYEQYF. In DNA form, the CDR3 reads TGTGCCAGCAGCAGGACTAGCTCTACCTCCTACGAGCAGTACTTC.

This clonotype was observed a few times. This chain joins TRBV18 and TRBJ2-5; TRBD2 agrees at 8 bases. The CDR3 loop spans 16 amino acids. Germline V CDR1 and CDR2: KGHSH, LQKENI. The V and J ends lost 3 bases and 4 bases, in that order; junction bases with no gene match: 10. The CDR3 sequence: CASSPVLAELRETQYF. DNA of the CDR3: TGTGCCAGCTCACCGGTACTAGCGGAACTTAGAGAGACCCAGTACTTC.

With respect to this clonotype: This may stem from a read error, because a much larger clone lies one nucleotide away. The rearrangement joins TRBV28 to TRBJ2-7; 10 bases map to TRBD2. Germline assignment: CDR1 MDHEN and CDR2 SYDVKM. CDR3 length: 13 residues. In DNA, the CDR3 is TGTGCCAGCAATAGCGGGAGGCCCTACGAGCAGCACTTC. It codes for CASNSGRPYEQHF.

The chain combines TRBV7-9 with TRBJ2-5, with TRBD1 matching over 10 bases. The V gene's germline CDR1 is SEHNR and CDR2 FQNEAQ (reference sequence). The length of the CDR3 is 14 residues. Germline trimming cut 8 bases from V and 2 bases from J; bases unmatched to any gene: 5. CDR3 sequence: CASGGDRGQETQYF. CDR3 sequence (DNA): TGTGCCAGCGGCGGGGACAGGGGACAAGAGACCCAGTACTTC.

At least ten counts were recorded for this clonotype. V usage is TRBV7-8 and J usage is TRBJ2-3; the D is unclear. The CDR3 is 16 residues long. The ends were cut back, 5 bases at V and 6 bases at J, with 21 bases in the middle. Germline V gene sequence: CDR1 SGHVS, CDR2 FQNEAQ. For the CDR3, the DNA is TGTGCCAGCAGCCCAGATATCGTGCGGCTAGGGGATACGCAGTATTTT. It is translated as CASSPDIVRLGDTQYF.

To note about this clonotype: This is likely an artifact of a read error, given a far larger clone one base away. Given the absence of the conserved phenylalanine or tryptophan at the CDR3 end, a read error is likely. The rearrangement links TRBV18 to TRBJ2-5, with D uncertain. The CDR3 sequence is 12 residues long. Looked up from germline, CDR1 is KGHSH and CDR2 is LQKENI. V lost 3 bases, J lost 4 bases, and 6 bases lay in between. CDR3 in amino acids: CASSPTGETQYL. CDR3 DNA: TGTGCCAGCTCACCCACCGGAGAGACCCAGTACCTC.

This clonotype was seen at least ten times. No DNA is shown, since the ends of the CDR3 on it are uncertain; the CDR3 is the one TCRdb lists. V usage is TRBV3-1 and J usage is TRBJ2-3; TRBD1 is the table's D call, not checked against the DNA. Germline CDR1 LGHDT, CDR2 YNNKEL (reference sequence). The CDR3 sequence runs 14 residues, both termini included. This chain's CDR3 is CASSQVVGAGAKYF.

This clonotype was detected ten times or more. The J gene is TRBJ2-3, the V gene TRBV2; TRBD1 agrees at 9 bases. The trim removed 3 bases at V and 4 bases at J, leaving 8 bases unmatched. CDR1 SNHLY and CDR2 FYNNEI come from the germline V gene. The CDR3 runs 16 residues. CDR3 sequence: CASSEVNRGPSDTQYF. For the CDR3, the DNA is TGTGCCAGCAGTGAGGTTAACAGGGGGCCATCAGATACGCAGTATTTT. Together with reference TRBV2 and TRBJ2-3, the CDR3 gives the full variable domain: EPEVTQTPSHQVTQMGQEVILRCVPISNHLYFYWYRQILGQKVEFLVSFYNNEISEKSEIFDDQFSVERPDGSNFTLKIRSTKLEDSAMYFCASSEVNRGPSDTQYFGPGTRLTVL.

This clonotype has more than one count but fewer than ten. The rearrangement links TRBV6-1 to TRBJ2-7, with D possibly called TRBD1 or TRBD2 (6 bases each). Germline-derived CDR1 and CDR2 are MNHNS and SASEGT. The length of the CDR3 is 15 residues. Trimming shortened V by 1 base and J by 2 bases, and 12 bases separated the two germline ends. CDR3 DNA: TGTGCCAGCAGTGAAGTTCGGGGGCCAGCCTACGAGCAGTACTTC. Translation: CASSEVRGPAYEQYF.

This clonotype was seen many times. Compared with germline, one end of the junction differs, possibly owing to a read error. J is TRBJ2-1 and V is TRBV5-1; 8 bases are a match to TRBD2. CDR3 length: 15 amino acids. Germline V CDR1 and CDR2: SGHRS, YFSETQ. The CDR3 region is CASSLSGSSYNEQFF. CDR3 coding DNA: TGTGCCAGCAGTTTGAGCGGGAGCTCCTACAATGAGCAGTTCTTC.

The chain carries TRBV7-8 and TRBJ1-5; D is perhaps TRBD1 (6 bases). The germline gives CDR1 SGHVS, CDR2 FQNEAQ. This CDR3 is 14 amino acids long. V was clipped by 6 bases and J by 4 bases, with 13 bases between them. The CDR3 loop is CASSRDKENQPQHF. CDR3 in DNA: TGTGCCAGCAGTAGGGACAAGGAGAATCAGCCCCAGCATTTT.

Only a few counts were recorded for this clonotype. The chain carries TRBV9 and TRBJ2-1; 8 bases align to TRBD2. This CDR3 has 16 amino acids. The V gene's germline CDR1 is SGDLS and CDR2 YYNGEE. The trim removed 4 bases at V and 1 base at J, leaving 7 bases unmatched. CDR3 sequence reads: CASSHTGLGSYNEQFF. The CDR3 nucleotides are TGTGCCAGCAGCCACACGGGACTAGGGTCCTACAATGAGCAGTTCTTC.

This clonotype has only a few counts. For the CDR3, the DNA is TGTGCCAGCAGTTTAAGGACAGTCAGCTCCTATAATTCACCCCTCCACTTT. Translating it yields CASSLRTVSSYNSPLHF. This chain joins TRBV27 and TRBJ1-6; TRBD1 might be the D (6 bases). Trimming removed 2 bases at V and 0 bases at J, with 11 bases between. This CDR3 has 17 residues. The germline CDR1 and CDR2 sequences are MNHEY and SMNVEV (reference sequence).

This clonotype came up many times. The V call is TRBV30, the J call TRBJ1-1; D gene ambiguous. Trimming pared 1 base from V and 12 bases from J, leaving 15 bases between. This CDR3 is built from 12 residues. Per germline, CDR1 GTSNPN and CDR2 SVGIG (reference sequence). The CDR3 sequence: CAWSGLGRQPFF. The CDR3 nucleotides are TGTGCCTGGAGTGGCTTGGGCAGGCAGCCTTTCTTT.

This chain joins TRBV5-1 and TRBJ1-1, with TRBD1 as a possible D gene (5 bases). The CDR3 is 13 amino acids. The V end lost 6 bases, the J end lost 3 bases, and 12 bases lay between the germline ends. Germline V gene sequence: CDR1 SGHRS, CDR2 YFSETQ. Here the CDR3 DNA reads TGCGCCAGCAAATGGAGCAGGGACACTGAAGCTTTCTTT. Its translation is CASKWSRDTEAFF.